The 9 T cell receptor beta chains below were found in one sample sequenced in a study of blood T cells in healthy people across ages. Primed by a sample-barcoded 5' primer and a J-beta primer mix, a second PCR proceeded for about 6 to 11 cycles. TCRdb reprocessed the 5' RACE reads via MiXCR and lists one record per CDR3 protein. The table includes over 600,000 distinct CDR3 sequences, about 42% detected once. Sequencing input: blood. The receptors shown here come from an elderly man in good health.

V usage is TRBV5-1 and J usage is TRBJ2-3; D is unclear. This CDR3 is 15 amino acids long. Trimming shortened V by 4 bases and J by 2 bases, and 14 bases separated the two germline ends. Germline-derived CDR1 and CDR2 are SGHRS and YFSETQ. The CDR3 nucleotides are TGCGCCAGCAGCGCCGCCCCAGCAAACACAGATACGCAGTATTTT. Its protein product is CASSAAPANTDTQYF.

This clonotype was observed a few times. The chain links TRBV5-1 to TRBJ2-7, with TRBD2 matching 7 bases. Looked up from germline, CDR1 is SGHRS and CDR2 is YFSETQ. Trimming took 5 bases from V and 3 from J; bases not matched to a gene: 14. The CDR3 is made up of 16 amino acids. The CDR3 protein is CASSGGTSAEIYEQYF. CDR3 sequence (DNA): TGCGCCAGCAGTGGGGGAACTAGCGCGGAGATCTACGAGCAGTACTTC.

Only a few counts were recorded for this clonotype. A clone one base away is much larger, so this may be a read error. The chain links TRBV12-3 or TRBV12-4 to TRBJ2-1, with TRBD1 matching over 8 bases. The J call is doubtful: the DNA matches TRBJ2-7 better. The CDR3 totals 15 residues. The CDR3 is CASSHTGGNYNEQYF. In DNA form, the CDR3 reads TGTGCCAGCAGCCACACAGGGGGTAACTACAATGAGCAGTACTTC.

The chain carries TRBV20-1 and TRBJ2-7; D is uncertain. The better agreement between TRBJ2-5 and the DNA end casts doubt on the J call. Germline CDR1 and CDR2: DFQATT and SNEGSKA (reference sequence). The length of the CDR3 is 13 residues. For the CDR3, the DNA is TGCAGTGCTAGAGATATGTTTTCCGTGACCCAGTACTTC. It codes for CSARDMFSVTQYF.

This clonotype was seen more than once but under ten times. This chain's CDR3 is CAIKFVGTGGYPDTQYF. The CDR3 coding sequence is TGTGCCATCAAATTTGTAGGGACAGGGGGCTACCCAGATACGCAGTATTTT. J is TRBJ2-3 and V is TRBV10-3; 12 bases are a match to TRBD1. With V trimmed by 7 bases and J by 4 bases, 12 bases remained unmatched. Germline V gene data show CDR1 as ENHRY and CDR2 as SYGVKD. This CDR3 has 17 amino acids.

The V gene is TRBV20-1, the J gene TRBJ1-4; D unresolved. The CDR3 is 13 residues long. Trimming cost V 1 base and J 8 bases, with 11 bases left between them. The germline V gene encodes CDR1 DFQATT and CDR2 SNEGSKA (reference sequence). The DNA for the CDR3 is TGCAGTGCTAGAGGAGGGAACGGCGAAAAACTGTTTTTT. Protein: CSARGGNGEKLFF.

V usage is TRBV28 and J usage is TRBJ2-1, with D possibly called TRBD1 or TRBD2 (7 bases each). The CDR3 has 17 amino acids. CDR1 is MDHEN and CDR2 is SYDVKM in the germline V gene. V lost 2 bases, J lost 1 base, and 15 bases lay in between. The CDR3 DNA sequence: TGTGCCAGCAGTTTACGGGGGGCCAGGGGGTCCTACAATGAGCAGTTCTTC. Protein sequence: CASSLRGARGSYNEQFF.

This clonotype was counted only a few times. The chain couples TRBV9 to TRBJ2-4; TRBD1 aligns across 10 bases. The J call is uncertain, as TRBJ2-7 better fits the DNA end. Looked up from germline, CDR1 is SGDLS and CDR2 is YYNGEE. The CDR3 consists of 16 residues. In DNA form, the CDR3 reads TGTGCCAGCAGTGTTCACGACAGGGGGCTGGACGGCGAGCAGTACTTC. It translates to CASSVHDRGLDGEQYF.

V gene TRBV7-2 combines with J gene TRBJ1-4, with a possible D match to TRBD1 (6 bases). The CDR3 is made up of 15 amino acids. Trimming removed 5 bases at V and 5 bases at J, with 15 bases between. Germline CDR1 reads SGHTA; CDR2 reads FQGNSA. CDR3 protein: CASSLYRTANEKLFF. The CDR3 coding sequence is TGTGCCAGCAGCCTTTACCGGACAGCAAATGAAAAACTGTTTTTT. Filled out from reference TRBV7-2 and TRBJ1-4, the complete variable domain reads GAGVSQSPSNKVTEKGKDVELRCDPISGHTALYWYRQSLGQGLEFLIYFQGNSAPDKSGLPSDRFSAERTGGSVSTLTIQRTQQEDSAVYLCASSLYRTANEKLFFGSGTQLSVL.